Following are 9 T cell receptor beta chains from one sample sequenced in a study of cytomegalovirus exposure and HLA in healthy donors (dated by TCRdb to between 2016 and 2019). The library relied on the immunoSEQ multiplex PCR assay. For the multiplex PCR, a mixture combining 60 forward primers for TCR Vbeta segments and 13 reverse primers for TCR Jbeta segments was used. TCRdb limited this immuneACCESS table to in-frame rearrangements with V and J called. A share of clones is missing; checked studies link under half to unresolved V genes, and the rest is unexplained. For this sample there are about 130,000 clones; about 80% appear just once. The biggest ten clones account for roughly 6.8% of the sample. Input material: PBMCs. These receptors all come from a man aged 35 to 55 in good health and CMV-seropositive.

The chain carries TRBV18 and TRBJ1-2; D is uncertain. CDR3 length equals 15 residues. V gave up 4 bases and J gave up 0 bases, with 12 bases separating them. CDR1 KGHSH and CDR2 LQKENI come from the germline V gene. The CDR3 region is CASSLSALANYGYTF. The DNA of the CDR3 is TGTGCCAGCTCACTATCTGCACTTGCTAACTATGGCTACACCTTC.

The rearrangement links TRBV7-3 to TRBJ2-1, with TRBD2 matching 14 bases. Germline CDR1 SGHTA, CDR2 FQGTGA. Trimming took 10 bases from V and 7 from J; bases not matched to a gene: 6. The CDR3 length is 14 residues. This chain's CDR3 is CATAGTSGRNEQFF. CDR3 DNA sequence: TGTGCCACGGCCGGGACTAGCGGGAGAAATGAGCAGTTCTTC.

J is TRBJ2-5 and V is TRBV10-3; weak D call: TRBD2 (5 bases). The germline V gene has CDR1 ENHRY and CDR2 SYGVKD. V was shortened by 11 bases and J by 3 bases, with 16 bases between the two germline ends. This CDR3 has 13 residues. The CDR3 here is CALRSGIEETQYF. The CDR3 coding sequence is TGTGCCCTGCGGTCGGGAATTGAAGAGACCCAGTACTTC.

The chain couples TRBV11-2 to TRBJ2-3; weak D call: TRBD2 (6 bases). The V end lost 5 bases, the J end lost 0 bases, and 15 bases lay between the germline ends. Germline CDR1 and CDR2: SGHAT and FQNNGV. The CDR3 extends over 16 amino acids. The CDR3 nucleotides are TGTGCCAGCAGCCCTGGACTACCAACTAGCACAGATACGCAGTATTTT. Amino acids: CASSPGLPTSTDTQYF.

The gene calls are TRBV9 and TRBJ1-1; perhaps TRBD1 as D (5 bases). The V end lost 0 bases, the J end lost 1 base, and 13 bases lay between the germline ends. The V gene's germline CDR1 is SGDLS and CDR2 YYNGEE. This CDR3 comprises 16 residues. DNA for the CDR3: TGTGCCAGCAGCGTAGTAGTGGGAGGGACGAACACTGAAGCTTTCTTT. Encoded protein: CASSVVVGGTNTEAFF.

The chain is built from TRBV6-1 and TRBJ1-2; D is unresolved. Between the trimmed V and J ends, which lost 10 bases and 4 bases, there was a span of 16 bases. CDR1 is MNHNS, CDR2 SASEGT, per germline. The CDR3 has 13 amino acids. The CDR3 DNA is TGTGCCACCTGCCAGACATCATTCTATGGCTACACCTTC. Translating gives CATCQTSFYGYTF.

The CDR3 protein is CSLGTGALYNEQFF. The CDR3 nucleotides read TGCAGCCTAGGCACGGGAGCCCTCTACAATGAGCAGTTCTTC. The rearrangement joins TRBV29-1 to TRBJ2-1; D is perhaps TRBD2 (6 bases). The CDR3 runs to 14 residues. Germline V CDR1 and CDR2: SQVTM, ANQGSEA. V dropped 8 bases and J dropped 3 bases, with 17 bases sitting between them.

The V and J genes are TRBV27 and TRBJ2-7; TRBD2 might be the D (5 bases). Trimming shortened V by 6 bases and J by 2 bases, and 14 bases separated the two germline ends. Germline V lookup: CDR1 MNHEY, CDR2 SMNVEV (reference sequence). The CDR3 loop spans 14 amino acids. The CDR3 loop reads CASSPAGGPYEQYF. CDR3 bases: TGTGCCAGCAGCCCCGCGGGCGGGCCCTACGAGCAGTACTTC.

The chain couples TRBV7-7 to TRBJ2-2; 8 bases match TRBD2. CDR3 length equals 13 residues. The germline V gene encodes CDR1 SSHAT and CDR2 FNYEAQ (reference sequence). Trimming removed 10 bases from V and 6 bases from J; junction bases left unmatched: 7. As DNA, the CDR3 is TGTGCCACCACGCCAGCGGGAGCCGGGGAGCTGTTTTTT. This sequence encodes CATTPAGAGELFF. Variable domain in full (rest from reference TRBV7-7 and TRBJ2-2): GAGVSQSPRYKVTKRGQDVTLRCDPISSHATLYWYQQALGQGPEFLTYFNYEAQPDKSGLPSDRFSAERPEGSISTLTIQRTEQRDSAMYRCATTPAGAGELFFGEGSRLTVL.